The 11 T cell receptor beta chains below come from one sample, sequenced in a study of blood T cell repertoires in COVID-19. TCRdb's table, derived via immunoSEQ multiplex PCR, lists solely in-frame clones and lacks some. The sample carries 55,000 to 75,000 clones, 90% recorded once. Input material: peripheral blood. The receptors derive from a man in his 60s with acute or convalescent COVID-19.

The CDR3 is CASSYGTADNYGYTF. CDR3 DNA sequence: TGCGCCAGCAGCTACGGGACAGCAGATAACTATGGCTACACCTTC. V is TRBV5-1 and J is TRBJ1-2; 7 bases fit TRBD1. Looked up from germline, CDR1 is SGHRS and CDR2 is YFSETQ. After removal of 3 bases from V and 1 base from J, the junction contained 6 bases not matched to a gene. The CDR3 is 15 residues long.

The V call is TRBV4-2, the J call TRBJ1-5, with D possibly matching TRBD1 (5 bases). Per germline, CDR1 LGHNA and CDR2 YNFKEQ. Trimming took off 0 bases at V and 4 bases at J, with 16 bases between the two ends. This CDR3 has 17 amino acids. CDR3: CASSQDEGQGLNQPQHF. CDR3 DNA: TGTGCCAGCAGCCAAGATGAGGGGCAGGGACTGAATCAGCCCCAGCATTTT.

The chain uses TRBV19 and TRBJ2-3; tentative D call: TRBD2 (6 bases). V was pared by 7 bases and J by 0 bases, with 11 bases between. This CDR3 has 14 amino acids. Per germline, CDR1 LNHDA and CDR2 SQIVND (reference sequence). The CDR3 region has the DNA TGTGCCAGTATCCCGGAGGGTAGCACAGATACGCAGTATTTT. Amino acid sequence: CASIPEGSTDTQYF.

The CDR3 loop is CASSSSGTETYEQYF. The CDR3 DNA is TGTGCCAGCAGCTCCTCAGGGACTGAGACCTACGAGCAGTACTTC. The chain is built from TRBV7-2 and TRBJ2-7; D is possibly TRBD2 (6 bases). V lost 4 bases to trimming and J lost 2 bases, with 15 bases between them. Germline loops: CDR1 SGHTA, CDR2 FQGNSA. This CDR3 has 15 residues.

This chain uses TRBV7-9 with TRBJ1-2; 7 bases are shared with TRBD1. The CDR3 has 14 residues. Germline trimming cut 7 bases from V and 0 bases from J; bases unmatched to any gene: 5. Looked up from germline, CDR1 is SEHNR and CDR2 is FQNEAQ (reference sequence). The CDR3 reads CASNRQGPNYGYTF. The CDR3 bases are TGTGCCAGCAACAGACAGGGCCCTAACTATGGCTACACCTTC. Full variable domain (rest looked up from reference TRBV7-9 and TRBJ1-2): DTGVSQNPRHKITKRGQNVTFRCDPISEHNRLYWYRQTLGQGPEFLTYFQNEAQLEKSRLLSDRFSAERPKGSFSTLEIQRTEQGDSAMYLCASNRQGPNYGYTFGSGTRLTVV.

CDR3: CASSQDSTGTGNTIYF. Here the CDR3 DNA reads TGTGCCAGCAGCCAAGATTCGACAGGGACTGGAAACACCATATATTTT. The J gene is TRBJ1-3, the V gene TRBV14, with 7 bases matching TRBD1. Germline-derived CDR1 and CDR2 are SGHDN and FVKESK. V shed 0 bases and J 2 bases; nucleotides not matched to a gene: 4. CDR3 size: 16 residues.

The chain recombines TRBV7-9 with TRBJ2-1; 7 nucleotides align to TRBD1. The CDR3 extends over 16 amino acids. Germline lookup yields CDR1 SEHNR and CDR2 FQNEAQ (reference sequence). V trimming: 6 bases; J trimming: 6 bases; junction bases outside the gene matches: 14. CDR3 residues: CASSDAHRGRGNEQFF. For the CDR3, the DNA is TGTGCCAGCAGTGACGCACACAGGGGTAGGGGCAATGAGCAGTTCTTC.

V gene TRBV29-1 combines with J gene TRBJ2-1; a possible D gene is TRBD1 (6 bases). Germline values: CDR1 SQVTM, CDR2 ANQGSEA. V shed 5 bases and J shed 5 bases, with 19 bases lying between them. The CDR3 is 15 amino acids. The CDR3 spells CSVRSTRGSHNEQFF. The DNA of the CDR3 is TGCAGCGTTCGATCGACCAGGGGCAGTCACAATGAGCAGTTCTTC.

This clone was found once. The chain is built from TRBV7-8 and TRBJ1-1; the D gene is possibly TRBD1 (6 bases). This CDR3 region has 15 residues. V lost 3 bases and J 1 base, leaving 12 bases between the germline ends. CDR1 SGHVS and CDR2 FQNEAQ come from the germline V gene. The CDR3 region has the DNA TGTGCCAGCAGCTTCGGGGACAAATGGAACACTGAAGCTTTCTTT. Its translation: CASSFGDKWNTEAFF.

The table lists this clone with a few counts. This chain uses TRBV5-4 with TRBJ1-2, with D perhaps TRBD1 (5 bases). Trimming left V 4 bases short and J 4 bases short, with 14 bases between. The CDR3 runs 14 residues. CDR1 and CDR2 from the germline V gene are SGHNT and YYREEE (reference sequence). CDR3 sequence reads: CASSRTPRVYGYTF. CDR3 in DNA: TGTGCCAGCAGCCGTACCCCCAGGGTCTATGGCTACACCTTC.

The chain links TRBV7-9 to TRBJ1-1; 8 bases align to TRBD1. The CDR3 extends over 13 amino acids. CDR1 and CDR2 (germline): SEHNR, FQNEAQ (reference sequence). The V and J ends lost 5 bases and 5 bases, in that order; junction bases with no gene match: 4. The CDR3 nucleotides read TGTGCCAGCAGCGACGACAGGGGAACTGAAGCTTTCTTT. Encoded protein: CASSDDRGTEAFF.